The source of this T cell receptor beta chain is a study of blood T cell repertoires in COVID-19. Study summary: Samples came from the United States, Italy and Spain, spanning acute and convalescent COVID-19. T cells, B-cell-depleted T cells, or PBMCs supplied cDNA or gDNA.

Using immunoSEQ multiplex PCR, the repertoire was profiled, and TCRdb retains in-frame clones only, with some absent. Of fewer than 400,000 clones listed, approximately 85% are singletons. CDR3 length: 13 amino acids. V was pared by 0 bases and J by 6 bases, with 9 bases between. Germline-derived CDR1 and CDR2 are LGHDT and YNNKEL (reference sequence). This clone was found once. Participants' own reports of clinical history determined their cohort assignment. This chain joins TRBV3-1 (or the pseudogene TRBV3-2) and TRBJ2-7, with TRBD2 as a possible D gene (6 bases). This receptor was obtained from a man aged 30-40 years who had recovered from COVID-19. Source material: PBMCs or T cells enriched from blood (not recorded which). CDR3 region: CASSQDRRGEQYF. The DNA for the CDR3 is TGTGCCAGCAGCCAAGATCGGAGGGGCGAGCAGTACTTC.